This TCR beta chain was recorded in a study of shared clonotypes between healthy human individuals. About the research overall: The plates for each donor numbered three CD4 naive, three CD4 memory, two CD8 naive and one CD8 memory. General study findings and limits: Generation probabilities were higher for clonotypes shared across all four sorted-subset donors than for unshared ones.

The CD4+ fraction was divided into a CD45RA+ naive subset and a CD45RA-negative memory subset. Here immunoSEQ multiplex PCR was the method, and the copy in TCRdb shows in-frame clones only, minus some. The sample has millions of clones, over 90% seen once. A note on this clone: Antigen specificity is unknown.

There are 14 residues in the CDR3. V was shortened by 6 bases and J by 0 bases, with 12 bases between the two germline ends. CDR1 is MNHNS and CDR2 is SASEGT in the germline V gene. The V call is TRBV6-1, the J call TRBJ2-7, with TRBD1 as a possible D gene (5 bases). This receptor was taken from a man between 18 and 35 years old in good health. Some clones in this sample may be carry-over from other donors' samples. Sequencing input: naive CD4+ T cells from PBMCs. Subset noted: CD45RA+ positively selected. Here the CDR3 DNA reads TGTGCCAGCAGGATACAGGTCAGCTCCTACGAGCAGTACTTC. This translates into CASRIQVSSYEQYF.